This entry lists 31 T cell receptor beta chains sequenced from one sample in a study of T cell changes during pregnancy in multiple sclerosis. TCRdb's table, derived via immunoSEQ multiplex PCR, lists solely in-frame clones and lacks some. The table has some 38,000 clones, under 95% seen once. Sequences were derived from CD4+ T cells from peripheral blood mononuclear cells, sampled in the second trimester of pregnancy. The receptors were gathered from a female donor in good health, enrolled as a control in a pregnancy study.

This clone appeared a single time. The chain uses TRBV4-1 and TRBJ1-5, with TRBD1 as a possible D gene (6 bases). The CDR3 totals 15 residues. The germline V and J ends were trimmed by 0 bases and 7 bases, with 13 bases remaining between them. CDR1 and CDR2 from the germline V gene are MGHRA and YSYEKL. CDR3 loop: CASSQDPPGTQPQHF. In DNA, the CDR3 is TGCGCCAGCAGCCAAGACCCCCCCGGGACACAGCCCCAGCATTTT.

The J gene is TRBJ2-2, the V gene TRBV4-3; tentatively, D is TRBD1 (6 bases). The germline gives CDR1 LGHNA, CDR2 YSLEER. CDR3 length: 15 amino acids. V shed 2 bases and J shed 6 bases, with 13 bases lying between them. CDR3 bases: TGCGCCAGCAGCCAAAGTAAGGGACACGCCGGGGAGCTGTTTTTT. Protein: CASSQSKGHAGELFF.

The CDR3 here is CASSFRRSTEAFF. CDR3 sequence (DNA): TGTGCCAGCAGCTTTAGGAGGAGCACTGAAGCTTTCTTT. V usage is TRBV6-5 and J usage is TRBJ1-1; no clear D gene. This CDR3 comprises 13 residues. CDR1 and CDR2 (germline): MNHEY, SVGAGI. The ends were cut back, 6 bases at V and 4 bases at J, with 12 bases in the middle.

This chain connects TRBV19 to TRBJ2-3, with TRBD1 matching 10 bases. The germline CDR1 and CDR2 sequences are LNHDA and SQIVND (reference sequence). The CDR3 sequence is 16 residues long. J lost 2 bases, V lost 5 bases, and 7 bases had no gene match. The CDR3 region is CASSLGTGATTDTQYF. The DNA of the CDR3 is TGTGCCAGTAGTTTAGGGACAGGGGCGACCACAGATACGCAGTATTTT.

V and J are TRBV5-8 and TRBJ1-5; no clear D gene. V lost 0 bases and J lost 4, with 5 bases in between. Per germline, CDR1 SGHTS and CDR2 YDEGEE. The CDR3 runs to 13 residues. CDR3 residues: CASSLARNQPQHF. DNA of the CDR3: TGTGCCAGCAGCTTGGCCCGGAATCAGCCCCAGCATTTT.

The chain employs TRBV7-9 and TRBJ2-3; D perhaps matches TRBD2 (6 bases). V was trimmed by 7 bases and J by 3 bases, leaving 11 bases between them. Germline V gene lookup returns CDR1 SEHNR and CDR2 FQNEAQ (reference sequence). The CDR3 is made up of 13 amino acids. The chain's CDR3 is CASTLGGTDTQYF. In DNA, the CDR3 is TGTGCCAGCACGCTTGGGGGGACAGATACGCAGTATTTT.

This chain links TRBV6-5 with TRBJ1-1; unclear D gene. This CDR3 has 11 amino acids. The germline V gene encodes CDR1 MNHEY and CDR2 SVGAGI. CDR3 nucleotides: TGTGCTTCCCGGGTGAACACTGAAGCTTTCTTT. It encodes CASRVNTEAFF.

This clone was seen only a few times. This rearrangement joins TRBV7-9 to TRBJ2-1; weak D call: TRBD2 (5 bases). CDR1 is SEHNR and CDR2 is FQNEAQ in the germline V gene (reference sequence). Trimming left V 2 bases short and J 1 base short, with 18 bases between. This CDR3 is built from 18 residues. The CDR3 DNA reads as TGTGCCAGCAGCTTAACCCGAACTAGTGTTCGGTCCTACAATGAGCAGTTCTTC. As protein: CASSLTRTSVRSYNEQFF.

V is TRBV4-3 and J is TRBJ1-2; maybe TRBD1 (6 bases). Germline CDR1 and CDR2: LGHNA and YSLEER. This CDR3 region has 15 residues. V was clipped by 2 bases and J by 7 bases, with 17 bases between them. CDR3: CASSQRTEAVSGYTF. In nucleotides, the CDR3 is TGCGCCAGCAGCCAACGGACAGAGGCGGTGAGTGGCTACACCTTC.

The genes are TRBV6-1 and TRBJ2-7; 8 bases line up with TRBD1. Germline trimming cut 4 bases from V and 5 bases from J; bases unmatched to any gene: 7. Germline CDR1 reads MNHNS; CDR2 reads SASEGT. The CDR3 is 14 residues long. CDR3 nucleotide sequence: TGTGCCAGCAGTGGGTCCCGGGACAGGAACGAGCAGTACTTC. It codes for CASSGSRDRNEQYF.

V and J are TRBV2 and TRBJ1-4; D not certain. With 3 bases removed from V and 7 bases from J, the gap between germline ends came to 15 bases. This CDR3 comprises 15 residues. Germline V gives CDR1 SNHLY, CDR2 FYNNEI. The CDR3 is CASSERGSPGEKLFF. In nucleotides, the CDR3 is TGTGCCAGCAGTGAGCGAGGATCACCGGGTGAAAAACTGTTTTTT.

V gene TRBV7-9 combines with J gene TRBJ1-2; 11 nucleotides match TRBD1. This CDR3 comprises 16 residues. The germline V gene encodes CDR1 SEHNR and CDR2 FQNEAQ (reference sequence). J gave up 3 bases and V 5 bases, and 8 bases lay outside the gene matches. The CDR3 DNA reads TGTGCCAGCAGCCCCACCGGGACAGGGGGGGACTATGGCTACACCTTC. It encodes CASSPTGTGGDYGYTF.

In this sample, this clone turned up a few times. It is likely a read error, because the conserved phenylalanine at the end of the CDR3 is missing. The DNA is omitted, as the CDR3 cannot be located on it reliably, and the CDR3 follows TCRdb's listing. V and J are TRBV19 and TRBJ1-1. Germline-derived CDR1 and CDR2 are LNHDA and SQIVND (reference sequence). The CDR3 is made up of 8 amino acids, end residues included. The CDR3 protein is CASSTLPL.

CDR3 residues: CSALIRDGYTF. The CDR3 DNA follows: TGCAGTGCTCTCATCCGAGATGGCTACACCTTC. V gene TRBV20-1 combines with J gene TRBJ1-2; D remains ambiguous. V was cut by 5 bases and J by 6 bases, with 10 bases left in between. There are 11 residues in the CDR3. CDR1 is DFQATT and CDR2 is SNEGSKA in the germline V gene (reference sequence).

The chain couples TRBV2 to TRBJ2-7; 9 bases match TRBD1. V dropped 1 base and J dropped 4; count of bases not matched to a gene: 5. This CDR3 has 15 residues. Germline CDR1 is SNHLY and CDR2 is FYNNEI. The chain's CDR3 is CASSEGSGQGYEQYF. The DNA for the CDR3 is TGTGCCAGCAGTGAAGGATCGGGACAGGGATACGAGCAGTACTTC. Using reference TRBV2 and TRBJ2-7 for the parts outside the CDR3, the full variable domain is EPEVTQTPSHQVTQMGQEVILRCVPISNHLYFYWYRQILGQKVEFLVSFYNNEISEKSEIFDDQFSVERPDGSNFTLKIRSTKLEDSAMYFCASSEGSGQGYEQYFGPGTRLTVT.

The V call is TRBV9, the J call TRBJ2-5; 7 bases are a match to TRBD1. Per germline, CDR1 SGDLS and CDR2 YYNGEE. The length of the CDR3 is 19 residues. Unmatched junction bases numbered 18, after V lost 2 bases and J lost 2 bases. The CDR3 DNA sequence: TGTGCCAGCAGCGTCAACCCAGGTGGGGACAGCAATCCGCAAGAGACCCAGTACTTC. This sequence encodes CASSVNPGGDSNPQETQYF.

This sequence joins TRBV18 and TRBJ2-5, with no clear D. Germline CDR1 KGHSH, CDR2 LQKENI. The CDR3 is 14 amino acids. Trimming took off 4 bases at V and 1 base at J, with 10 bases between the two ends. CDR3 DNA: TGTGCCAGCTCACAAACTCGTGGCCAAGAGACCCAGTACTTC. It is translated as CASSQTRGQETQYF.

The V call is TRBV6-5, the J call TRBJ2-7; D perhaps matches TRBD2 (7 bases). The V gene lost 6 bases and the J gene lost 4 bases, with 16 bases spanning the gap. This CDR3 spans 14 amino acids. From germline, CDR1 is MNHEY and CDR2 SVGAGI. CDR3 nucleotide sequence: TGTGCCAGCAGCCCCTCGGGGGGCCTTTACGAGCAGTACTTC. Protein sequence: CASSPSGGLYEQYF.

The chain has TRBV10-3 and TRBJ1-4, with TRBD1 identical over 7 bases. This CDR3 has 14 residues. The germline V gene has CDR1 ENHRY and CDR2 SYGVKD. The CDR3 bases are TGTGCAACTCAGAGGGGACAGTTTAATGAAAAACTGTTTTTT. Residues: CATQRGQFNEKLFF.

This clone was seen once. The chain has TRBV19 and TRBJ2-3; 12 bases align to TRBD2. The trim removed 2 bases at V and 1 base at J, leaving 1 base unmatched. Germline V gene lookup returns CDR1 LNHDA and CDR2 SQIVND (reference sequence). The CDR3 length is 16 residues. CDR3 amino acids: CASSILAGGRTDTQYF. Here the CDR3 DNA reads TGTGCCAGTAGTATACTAGCGGGGGGGCGCACAGATACGCAGTATTTT.

The chain couples TRBV30 to TRBJ1-2, with D possibly TRBD1 on 6 matching bases. Looked up from germline, CDR1 is GTSNPN and CDR2 is SVGIG (reference sequence). The CDR3 runs to 13 residues. V lost 6 bases to trimming and J lost 4 bases, with 15 bases between them. In DNA, the CDR3 is TGTGCCTGTACGGGACATCTTTTCTATGGCTACACCTTC. Its protein is CACTGHLFYGYTF. The full variable domain, completed using reference TRBV30 and TRBJ1-2, is SQTIHQWPATLVQPVGSPLSLECTVEGTSNPNLYWYRQAAGRGLQLLFYSVGIGQISSEVPQNLSASRPQDRQFILSSKKLLLSDSGFYLCACTGHLFYGYTFGSGTRLTVV.

This chain links TRBV15 with TRBJ1-5; 8 bases align to TRBD1. V lost 5 bases, J lost 6 bases, and 0 bases stayed unmatched. Germline V gene sequence: CDR1 LNHNV, CDR2 YYDKDF (reference sequence). The CDR3 loop spans 12 amino acids. The CDR3 sequence is CATSDRGQPQHF. CDR3 nucleotide sequence: TGTGCCACCAGCGACAGGGGTCAGCCCCAGCATTTT. Filled out from reference TRBV15 and TRBJ1-5, the complete variable domain reads DAMVIQNPRYQVTQFGKPVTLSCSQTLNHNVMYWYQQKSSQAPKLLFHYYDKDFNNEADTPDNFQSRRPNTSFCFLDIRSPGLGDTAMYLCATSDRGQPQHFGDGTRLSIL.

The V call is TRBV10-1, the J call TRBJ1-5; D remains ambiguous. This CDR3 spans 16 amino acids. V lost 7 bases and J 4 bases, leaving 20 bases between the germline ends. Germline V gives CDR1 WNHNN, CDR2 SYGVQD (reference sequence). CDR3 protein: CASTDGSRVGNQPQHF. In nucleotides, the CDR3 is TGCGCCAGCACCGACGGTAGTCGGGTCGGAAATCAGCCCCAGCATTTT.

The chain couples TRBV28 to TRBJ1-3; TRBD1 matches 7 bases. This CDR3 has 14 amino acids. V lost 3 bases and J lost 5; bases outside the gene matches: 4. The germline V gene encodes CDR1 MDHEN and CDR2 SYDVKM. The CDR3 coding sequence is TGTGCCAGCAGTTTCCCAGGGGGAAGAAACACCATATATTTT. It codes for CASSFPGGRNTIYF. Combining the CDR3 with reference TRBV28 and TRBJ1-3 gives the whole variable domain DVKVTQSSRYLVKRTGEKVFLECVQDMDHENMFWYRQDPGLGLRLIYFSYDVKMKEKGDIPEGYSVSREKKERFSLILESASTNQTSMYLCASSFPGGRNTIYFGEGSWLTVV.

The chain links TRBV19 to TRBJ2-7, with TRBD1 as a possible D gene (6 bases). The length of the CDR3 is 14 residues. The V gene's germline CDR1 is LNHDA and CDR2 SQIVND (reference sequence). The V gene lost 3 bases and the J gene lost 2 bases, with 11 bases spanning the gap. CDR3 nucleotides: TGTGCCAGTAGTATTAACAGGGCCCCCTACGAGCAGTACTTC. Its translation is CASSINRAPYEQYF.

The chain employs TRBV19 and TRBJ1-5, with no clear D. CDR1 is LNHDA and CDR2 is SQIVND in the germline V gene (reference sequence). The CDR3 sequence is 16 residues long. Trimming took 1 base from V and 2 from J, leaving 12 bases between them. The CDR3 loop reads CASSIGAGRGNQPQHF. In nucleotides, the CDR3 is TGTGCCAGTAGTATAGGGGCGGGAAGGGGCAATCAGCCCCAGCATTTT.

This clone was counted a few times. The chain is built from TRBV7-9 and TRBJ1-1, with D tentatively TRBD1 (5 bases). Trimming stripped 2 bases from V and 1 base from J, with 11 bases between. This CDR3 spans 15 amino acids. Germline CDR1 SEHNR, CDR2 FQNEAQ (reference sequence). Here the CDR3 DNA reads TGTGCCAGCAGCTTAAGCAGACAGAGGAACACTGAAGCTTTCTTT. Its protein is CASSLSRQRNTEAFF. Full variable domain (rest looked up from reference TRBV7-9 and TRBJ1-1): DTGVSQNPRHKITKRGQNVTFRCDPISEHNRLYWYRQTLGQGPEFLTYFQNEAQLEKSRLLSDRFSAERPKGSFSTLEIQRTEQGDSAMYLCASSLSRQRNTEAFFGQGTRLTVV.

The gene calls are TRBV4-3 and TRBJ2-1; 7 bases are a match to TRBD2. The CDR3 spans 15 residues. V trimming: 0 bases; J trimming: 9 bases; junction bases outside the gene matches: 8. Looked up from germline, CDR1 is LGHNA and CDR2 is YSLEER. This chain's CDR3 is CASSQDWRGLVEQFF. In nucleotides, the CDR3 is TGCGCCAGCAGCCAAGACTGGCGGGGGTTGGTTGAGCAGTTCTTC.

V is TRBV19 and J is TRBJ1-1; D gene unclear. Trimming pared 1 base from V and 6 bases from J, leaving 12 bases between. The CDR3 extends over 14 amino acids. Germline lookup yields CDR1 LNHDA and CDR2 SQIVND (reference sequence). CDR3 in amino acids: CASSIVYSGPEAFF. The DNA for the CDR3 is TGTGCCAGTAGTATAGTTTACAGCGGGCCTGAAGCTTTCTTT.

The chain links TRBV27 to TRBJ2-3, with unresolved D. The CDR3 is made up of 12 amino acids. In germline, CDR1 is MNHEY, CDR2 SMNVEV (reference sequence). V lost 6 bases and J lost 1, with 5 bases in between. The CDR3 loop is CASSPRTDTQYF. Here the CDR3 DNA reads TGTGCCAGCAGCCCTCGCACAGATACGCAGTATTTT.

V and J are TRBV30 and TRBJ1-2; no clear D gene. CDR1 is GTSNPN, CDR2 SVGIG, per germline (reference sequence). The length of the CDR3 is 12 residues. V dropped 3 bases and J dropped 5 bases, with 10 bases sitting between them. The CDR3 here is CAWSPLGYGYTF. The CDR3 DNA follows: TGTGCCTGGAGCCCCCTAGGTTATGGCTACACCTTC.